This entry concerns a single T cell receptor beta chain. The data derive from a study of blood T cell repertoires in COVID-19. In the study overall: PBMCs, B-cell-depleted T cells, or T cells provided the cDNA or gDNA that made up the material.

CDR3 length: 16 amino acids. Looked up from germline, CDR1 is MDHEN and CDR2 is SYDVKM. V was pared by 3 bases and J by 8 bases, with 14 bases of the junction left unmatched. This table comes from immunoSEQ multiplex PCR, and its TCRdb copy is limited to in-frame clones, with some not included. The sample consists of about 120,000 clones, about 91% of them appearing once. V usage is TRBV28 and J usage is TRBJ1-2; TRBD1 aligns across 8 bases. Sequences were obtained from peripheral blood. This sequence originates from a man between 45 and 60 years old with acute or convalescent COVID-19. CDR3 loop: CASSLIGSGQGLGYTF. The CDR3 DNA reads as TGTGCCAGCAGTTTGATTGGTTCAGGACAGGGTTTAGGCTACACCTTC.